Listed below are T cell receptor beta chains from one sample, sequenced in a study of CD8+ T cells in alopecia areata. Clones were read by immunoSEQ multiplex PCR, and TCRdb kept only the in-frame ones, dropping some. The table shows approximately 2,000 clones, with about three quarters occurring only once. The material sequenced was skin, taken around week 46, from a patient treated with tofacitinib. These receptors were obtained from a human donor with alopecia areata. Each CDR3 is given with its conserved first and last residue. Fields, in order: V gene, J gene, clone size, D gene, CDR3 protein, CDR3 DNA. A D gene is named only where the DNA matches it firmly. Only some rows state a clone size, as once, few, many or a class for expanded clones.

TRBV30	TRBJ1-6	-	TRBD1	CAWSRAGGTNNSPLHF	TGTGCCTGGAGTAGAGCAGGGGGCACGAATAATTCACCCCTCCACTTT
TRBV2	TRBJ2-7	-	TRBD1	CASSEGRGTYEQYF	TGTGCCAGCAGTGAAGGCAGGGGGACCTACGAGCAGTACTTC
TRBV4-1	TRBJ1-2	-	-	CASSQVSLATDYGYTF	TGCGCCAGCAGCCAAGTTTCGCTAGCCACAGACTATGGCTACACCTTC
TRBV2	TRBJ2-4	few	-	CASTRTGGEAKNIQYF	TGTGCCAGCACCAGAACAGGGGGGGAAGCCAAAAACATTCAGTACTTC
TRBV19	TRBJ2-5	-	TRBD2	CASSIGSGGVETQYF	TGTGCCAGTAGTATAGGGAGCGGGGGGGTAGAGACCCAGTACTTC
TRBV6-5	TRBJ1-2	-	-	CASSFGGYGYTF	TGTGCCAGCAGTTTCGGGGGGTATGGCTACACCTTC
TRBV2	TRBJ2-3	once	-	CASTSADTQYF	TGTGCCAGTACGAGCGCAGATACGCAGTATTTT
TRBV2	TRBJ2-5	-	-	CASSREGEGETQYF	TGTGCCAGCAGTCGAGAGGGGGAGGGTGAGACCCAGTACTTC
TRBV6-5	TRBJ1-3	-	TRBD1	CASWLGGSGNTIYF	TGTGCCAGCTGGCTAGGGGGCTCCGGAAACACCATATATTTT
TRBV14	TRBJ1-3	-	TRBD1	CASSRQGAFGNTIYF	TGTGCCAGCAGCCGACAGGGGGCTTTTGGAAACACCATATATTTT
TRBV7-2	TRBJ2-7	few	TRBD1	CASSQGAGQGTYEQYF	TGTGCCAGCAGCCAGGGAGCGGGACAGGGCACCTACGAGCAGTACTTC
TRBV29-1	TRBJ2-6	-	-	CSVSYGSIQSRANVLTF	TGCAGCGTTTCGTACGGTAGCATACAAAGTCGGGCCAACGTCCTGACTTTC
TRBV11-2	TRBJ2-7	-	-	CASSGGGGMSYEQYF	TGTGCCAGCAGCGGAGGGGGGGGTATGTCCTACGAGCAGTACTTC
TRBV10-3	TRBJ2-1	once	-	CAISESAGYYNEQFF	TGTGCCATCAGTGAGTCGGCGGGGTACTACAATGAGCAGTTCTTC
TRBV25-1	TRBJ1-6	-	-	CASSAQTNSPLHF	TGTGCCAGCAGTGCACAGACAAATTCACCCCTCCACTTT
TRBV19	TRBJ1-1	-	-	CASSLGELLPNTEAFF	TGTGCCAGTAGTCTAGGGGAGTTACTACCGAACACTGAAGCTTTCTTT
TRBV7-2	TRBJ2-7	few	TRBD1	CASSRTGNGEQYF	TGTGCCAGCAGCCGGACAGGGAACGGCGAGCAGTACTTC
TRBV18	TRBJ2-4	once	-	CASSPGAVGLQYF	TGTGCCAGCTCACCAGGCGCAGTAGGTCTTCAGTACTTC
TRBV2	TRBJ1-5	large	-	CASSEALGMPQHF	TGTGCCAGCAGTGAAGCCTTGGGTATGCCCCAGCATTTT
TRBV29-1	TRBJ2-1	few	-	CSVEDLKGFNEQFF	TGCAGCGTTGAAGATCTGAAGGGGTTCAATGAGCAGTTCTTC
TRBV7-2	TRBJ1-2	-	-	CASSLVYNSNYGYTF	TGTGCCAGCAGCTTAGTTTACAATTCTAACTATGGCTACACCTTC
TRBV6-4	TRBJ2-1	-	-	CASSRTVTSEQFF	TGTGCCAGCAGTAGGACCGTGACCTCGGAGCAGTTCTTC
TRBV6-6	TRBJ2-5	-	-	CASSPRAPQETQYF	TGTGCCAGCAGTCCCCGGGCCCCCCAAGAGACCCAGTACTTC
TRBV5-1	TRBJ1-2	-	-	CASSLGSRDGYTF	TGCGCCAGCAGCTTGGGTTCCAGGGATGGCTACACCTTC
TRBV9	TRBJ2-1	-	TRBD2	CASSSVAGGPGDEQFF	TGTGCCAGCAGCTCGGTAGCGGGGGGGCCTGGAGATGAGCAGTTCTTC
TRBV29-1	TRBJ2-7	-	-	CSVVGNAYEQYF	TGCAGCGTTGTGGGCAACGCCTACGAGCAGTACTTC
TRBV15	TRBJ1-2	-	-	CATSRDKDPWGGYTF	TGTGCCACCAGCAGAGATAAGGATCCGTGGGGTGGCTACACCTTC
TRBV28	TRBJ1-6	-	-	CASSAQMSSYNSPLHF	TGTGCCAGCAGTGCCCAAATGAGCTCCTATAATTCACCCCTCCACTTT
TRBV14	TRBJ2-7	-	-	CASSQGLRNYEQYF	TGTGCCAGCAGCCAAGGGTTAAGGAATTACGAGCAGTACTTC
TRBV19	TRBJ2-1	-	-	CASSIGTPRGSDEQFF	TGTGCCAGTAGTATAGGGACTCCACGGGGGTCGGATGAGCAGTTCTTC
TRBV4-3	TRBJ1-5	few	-	CASSQDRGSNQPQHF	TGCGCCAGCAGCCAAGATCGGGGTAGCAATCAGCCCCAGCATTTT
TRBV5-8	TRBJ1-1	-	TRBD1	CASSLGTGAGEAFF	TGTGCCAGCAGCTTGGGGACAGGGGCAGGGGAAGCTTTCTTT
TRBV5-4	TRBJ2-3	-	TRBD2	CASTKRTSGDDTDTQYF	TGTGCCAGCACCAAAAGGACTAGCGGGGATGACACAGATACGCAGTATTTT
TRBV5-6	TRBJ1-4	-	-	CASSFGDRPNEKLFF	TGTGCCAGCAGCTTCGGGGATCGACCAAATGAAAAACTGTTTTTT
TRBV27	TRBJ1-2	-	TRBD1	CASSLSGGGYGYTF	TGTGCCAGCAGCCTATCAGGGGGCGGCTATGGCTACACCTTC
TRBV7-2	TRBJ2-2	-	TRBD2	CASSPFRGGVQSGELFF	TGTGCCAGCAGCCCGTTCCGTGGGGGGGTTCAATCCGGGGAGCTGTTTTTT
TRBV29-1	TRBJ2-1	few	TRBD2	CSVEFSGGPYNEQFF	TGCAGCGTTGAATTTAGCGGGGGCCCCTACAATGAGCAGTTCTTC